The present TCR beta chain was sequenced within a study of CD8+ T cells in alopecia areata. Germline V gives CDR1 SGHAT, CDR2 FQNNGV. The CDR3 spans 12 residues. V was clipped by 5 bases and J by 11 bases, with 13 bases between them. This clone was seen only once. Sequencing templates came from extracted RNA that was reverse transcribed into cDNA. TCRdb keeps only in-frame clones here, not all; method: immunoSEQ multiplex PCR. The table includes 150,000 to 200,000 clones, about 65% detected once. Noted treatment: oral pan-JAK inhibitor, 5-10 mg twice daily. The sequence was obtained from a human donor with alopecia areata. The sequences come from CD4+ T cells sorted from blood, collected between weeks 49 and 50, from a patient treated with tofacitinib. The rearrangement links TRBV11-2 to TRBJ2-1; tentatively, D is TRBD1 or TRBD2 (5 bases each). The CDR3 coding sequence is TGTGCCAGCAGCCCAGACCGGGACCAGCAGTTCTTC. It yields the protein CASSPDRDQQFF.